Presented here are 8 T cell receptor beta chains from one specimen sequenced in a study of T cell responses to AZD1222 COVID-19 vaccine. Assay: immunoSEQ multiplex PCR; the TCRdb copy retains only in-frame clones and omits some. The sample shows about 150,000 clones, 75% to 95% of them seen only once. The sample was peripheral blood, taken 28 days after the second AZD1222 dose. Receptors originate from an adult who received the AZD1222 COVID-19 vaccine.

V usage is TRBV18 and J usage is TRBJ1-1; D perhaps matches TRBD1 (6 bases). Trimming shortened V by 8 bases and J by 10 bases, and 23 bases separated the two germline ends. The CDR3 runs to 14 residues. Germline V lookup: CDR1 KGHSH, CDR2 LQKENI. CDR3 coding DNA: TGTGCCAGCGAACCCCCCACAGGGATAAGAGGAGCTTTCTTT. Amino acids: CASEPPTGIRGAFF.

The chain carries TRBV2 and TRBJ1-6; unclear D gene. This CDR3 spans 13 amino acids. V was cut by 7 bases and J by 7 bases, with 11 bases left in between. The germline V gene has CDR1 SNHLY and CDR2 FYNNEI. The CDR3 DNA reads as TGTGCCAGCAAGGGCCAGCTGAATTCACCCCTCCACTTT. This encodes CASKGQLNSPLHF.

The J gene is TRBJ1-1, the V gene TRBV30; no firm D call. The CDR3 covers 13 residues. V lost 2 bases to trimming and J lost 0 bases, with 7 bases between them. CDR1 is GTSNPN and CDR2 is SVGIG in the germline V gene (reference sequence). This chain's CDR3 is CAWSRAVNTEAFF. The CDR3 DNA follows: TGTGCCTGGAGTCGGGCGGTGAACACTGAAGCTTTCTTT.

This rearrangement joins TRBV6-5 to TRBJ2-2; D perhaps matches TRBD2 (6 bases). V gave up 7 bases and J gave up 4 bases, with 13 bases separating them. Germline CDR1 and CDR2: MNHEY and SVGAGI. The CDR3 sequence is 14 residues long. Here the CDR3 DNA reads TGTGCCAGCAAAAGTCTGGGGGGCACCGGGGAGCTGTTTTTT. Translating gives CASKSLGGTGELFF.

The chain employs TRBV10-3 and TRBJ1-2; 9 positions match TRBD1. The CDR3 is 16 residues long. J was trimmed by 4 bases and V by 0 bases; bases with no gene match: 6. Germline V gene data show CDR1 as ENHRY and CDR2 as SYGVKD. CDR3 nucleotide sequence: TGTGCCATCAGTGAGTCGTATCGACAGGGGGGCTATGGCTACACCTTC. Translated: CAISESYRQGGYGYTF.

The chain carries TRBV18 and TRBJ2-7; 7 nucleotides match TRBD2. This CDR3 has 13 amino acids. The germline V gene has CDR1 KGHSH and CDR2 LQKENI. After removal of 0 bases from V and 4 bases from J, the junction contained 0 bases not matched to a gene. The CDR3 DNA sequence: TGTGCCAGCTCACCACCGGGGGGGTACGAGCAGTACTTC. The encoded protein is CASSPPGGYEQYF.

This chain joins TRBV27 and TRBJ1-1, with 7 bases aligning to TRBD1. Germline assignment: CDR1 MNHEY and CDR2 SMNVEV (reference sequence). V gave up 4 bases and J gave up 1 base; unmatched junction bases: 12. The CDR3 length is 17 residues. The CDR3 region is CASSSTHRQGENTEAFF. The CDR3 DNA is TGTGCCAGCAGTTCCACTCACAGACAGGGAGAGAACACTGAAGCTTTCTTT.

The V gene is TRBV11-2, the J gene TRBJ2-7; the D is unclear. This CDR3 contains 14 residues. The V gene lost 4 bases and the J gene lost 5 bases, with 15 bases spanning the gap. Germline loops: CDR1 SGHAT, CDR2 FQNNGV. The CDR3 is CASSSSAQTNEQYF. The CDR3 DNA follows: TGTGCCAGCAGCTCCTCAGCCCAGACGAACGAGCAGTACTTC.